The 26 T cell receptor beta chains below were found in one sample sequenced in a study of identical twins. TCRdb re-derived calls from the 5' RACE reads in MiXCR, one entry per CDR3 protein. The table has hundreds of thousands of distinct CDR3 sequences, 8.5% to 9.5% seen once. These data were also reused for a study on yellow fever vaccine responses in identical twins.

Sequencing was performed on PBMCs. The receptors were gathered from a woman between 18 and 30 years old in good health.

The chain has TRBV7-3 and TRBJ2-3; D assignment may be TRBD1 or TRBD2 (5 bases each). The CDR3 is 14 residues long. V was cut by 1 base and J by 6 bases, with 11 bases left in between. CDR1 SGHTA and CDR2 FQGTGA come from the germline V gene. The CDR3 DNA follows: TGTGCCAGCAGCTTAATGGGGACCGCCGATACGCAGTATTTT. Amino acids: CASSLMGTADTQYF. Variable domain in full (rest from reference TRBV7-3 and TRBJ2-3): GAGVSQTPSNKVTEKGKYVELRCDPISGHTALYWYRQSLGQGPEFLIYFQGTGAADDSGLPNDRFFAVRPEGSVSTLKIQRTERGDSAVYLCASSLMGTADTQYFGPGTRLTVL.

This clonotype has just a few counts. The rearrangement links TRBV10-3 to TRBJ2-7; D is undetermined. Trimming cost V 2 bases and J 2 bases, with 13 bases left between them. Germline V gene sequence: CDR1 ENHRY, CDR2 SYGVKD. The CDR3 runs to 15 residues. The CDR3 region has the DNA TGTGCCATCAGTGAGGGCCCCTCAGAGGCCTACGAGCAGTACTTC. As protein: CAISEGPSEAYEQYF.

V gene TRBV3-1 combines with J gene TRBJ1-2, with D maybe TRBD1 (5 bases). V gave up 0 bases and J gave up 4 bases, with 18 bases separating them. This CDR3 has 17 amino acids. Germline V gene data show CDR1 as LGHDT and CDR2 as YNNKEL (reference sequence). CDR3 region: CASSQDLFGTQPYGYTF. The DNA for the CDR3 is TGTGCCAGCAGCCAAGATCTTTTTGGGACTCAACCCTATGGCTACACCTTC.

The V gene is TRBV27, the J gene TRBJ1-2; D might be TRBD1 (5 bases). Between the trimmed V and J ends, which lost 4 bases and 4 bases, there was a span of 16 bases. The CDR3 covers 15 residues. The germline V gene encodes CDR1 MNHEY and CDR2 SMNVEV (reference sequence). Here the CDR3 reads CASSSSWGGIYGYTF. In DNA form, the CDR3 reads TGTGCCAGCAGTTCTTCATGGGGGGGAATCTATGGCTACACCTTC.

The genes are TRBV7-9 and TRBJ1-6, with D perhaps matching TRBD1 (5 bases). Germline-derived CDR1 and CDR2 are SEHNR and FQNEAQ (reference sequence). The V and J ends lost 4 bases and 7 bases respectively, with 14 bases between them. CDR3 size: 15 residues. The CDR3 DNA follows: TGTGCCAGCAGCTATATGGGGACTAACAATTCACCCCTCCACTTT. Translated: CASSYMGTNNSPLHF.

The sample holds a few counts of this clonotype. The chain couples TRBV7-3 to TRBJ2-1, with a tentative D call TRBD2 (5 bases). V dropped 5 bases and J dropped 2 bases, with 16 bases sitting between them. The CDR3 totals 16 residues. Germline values: CDR1 SGHTA, CDR2 FQGTGA. In DNA, the CDR3 is TGTGCCAGCAGCCCCCAGAGCGGACGTGCCTACAATGAGCAGTTCTTC. Its translation: CASSPQSGRAYNEQFF.

This clonotype was counted between two and nine times. The chain combines TRBV12-3 or TRBV12-4 with TRBJ2-1, with 7 bases identical to TRBD2. This CDR3 contains 14 residues. The ends lost 3 bases at V and 3 bases at J; junction bases unmatched: 2. The CDR3: CASSFGEGYNEQFF. The CDR3 DNA is TGTGCCAGCAGTTTTGGGGAGGGCTACAATGAGCAGTTCTTC.

The J gene is TRBJ2-1, the V gene TRBV4-1; D not certain. Germline CDR1 MGHRA, CDR2 YSYEKL. V lost 9 bases and J 9 bases, leaving 9 bases between the germline ends. The CDR3 has 10 residues. In nucleotides, the CDR3 is TGCGCCAGACCCCGGGCTGAGCAGTTCTTC. Translation: CARPRAEQFF.

This clonotype was observed a handful of times. V usage is TRBV7-9 and J usage is TRBJ2-7; TRBD1 matches 11 bases. There are 17 residues in the CDR3. Trimming at V came to 5 bases and at J to 3 bases, leaving 12 bases not matched to a gene. Germline V gives CDR1 SEHNR, CDR2 FQNEAQ (reference sequence). The CDR3 nucleotides read TGTGCCAGCAGCACCCAAGGACAGGGGGCTTTTGTCTACGAGCAGTACTTC. This encodes CASSTQGQGAFVYEQYF.

In its sample, this clonotype was seen a few times. The chain joins TRBV5-6 to TRBJ2-5; D is unresolved. The V end was cut by 2 bases, the J end by 5 bases, with 13 bases between. CDR3 length: 14 amino acids. From germline, CDR1 is SGHDT and CDR2 YYEEEE. CDR3 DNA: TGTGCCAGCAGCTTCCTTAGTCCCCCTGAGACCCAGTACTTC. Translating it yields CASSFLSPPETQYF. Full variable domain (outside the CDR3, taken from reference TRBV5-6 and TRBJ2-5): DAGVTQSPTHLIKTRGQQVTLRCSPKSGHDTVSWYQQALGQGPQFIFQYYEEEERQRGNFPDRFSGHQFPNYSSELNVNALLLGDSALYLCASSFLSPPETQYFGPGTRLLVL.

This chain connects TRBV5-4 to TRBJ1-2, with D uncertain. The CDR3 is 12 residues long. Germline CDR1 and CDR2: SGHNT and YYREEE (reference sequence). The V end was cut by 2 bases, the J end by 6 bases, with 8 bases between. The CDR3 loop reads CASSFLGNGYTF. DNA for the CDR3: TGTGCCAGCAGCTTTTTAGGGAATGGCTACACCTTC.

There are a few counts of this clonotype. The V call is TRBV5-1, the J call TRBJ2-2; no clear D gene. The CDR3 contains 14 residues. CDR1 and CDR2 from the germline V gene are SGHRS and YFSETQ. V was cut by 4 bases and J by 1 base, with 8 bases left in between. DNA for the CDR3: TGCGCCAGCAGCGGCATCGAGAACACCGGGGAGCTGTTTTTT. This sequence encodes CASSGIENTGELFF.

J is TRBJ2-7 and V is TRBV20-1; D perhaps matches TRBD1 (5 bases). The V end was cut by 0 bases, the J end by 3 bases, with 9 bases between. Germline CDR1 reads DFQATT; CDR2 reads SNEGSKA (reference sequence). The CDR3 contains 13 residues. CDR3 amino acids: CSAREARVYEQYF. In DNA form, the CDR3 reads TGCAGTGCTAGAGAGGCCAGGGTCTACGAGCAGTACTTC.

The chain carries TRBV29-1 and TRBJ2-5; D is undetermined. Per germline, CDR1 SQVTM and CDR2 ANQGSEA. Between the trimmed V and J ends, which lost 5 bases and 5 bases, there was a span of 9 bases. The CDR3 loop spans 11 amino acids. Here the CDR3 reads CSVFRLETQYF. CDR3 DNA sequence: TGCAGCGTTTTCCGGTTGGAGACCCAGTACTTC.

The CDR3 region is CATGLGGYEQYF. CDR3 coding DNA: TGTGCCACCGGACTAGGGGGGTACGAGCAGTACTTC. The chain is built from TRBV7-9 and TRBJ2-7; D might be TRBD2 (7 bases). Germline V gives CDR1 SEHNR, CDR2 FQNEAQ (reference sequence). The V end was cut by 10 bases, the J end by 4 bases, with 14 bases between. CDR3 length: 12 residues.

The chain combines TRBV7-8 with TRBJ2-5; 8 bases line up with TRBD2. V gave up 4 bases and J gave up 3 bases; unmatched junction bases: 4. CDR1 is SGHVS, CDR2 FQNEAQ, per germline. This CDR3 spans 14 amino acids. The CDR3, as DNA: TGTGCCAGCAGCTCGAATAGCGGGAAAGAGACCCAGTACTTC. The encoded protein is CASSSNSGKETQYF.

In this sample, this clonotype turned up many times. CDR3 coding DNA: TGCGCCAGCAGCCAACTCGACTTAAGCACAGATACGCAGTATTTT. Its protein is CASSQLDLSTDTQYF. This chain connects TRBV5-1 to TRBJ2-3; D not resolved. Deletions cut 4 bases from V and 0 bases from J, with 12 bases between. Germline V CDR1 and CDR2: SGHRS, YFSETQ. The CDR3 length is 15 residues.

This clonotype has a count of ten or more. The chain recombines TRBV28 with TRBJ2-4; a possible D gene is TRBD2 (6 bases). The V gene lost 6 bases and the J gene lost 1 base, with 10 bases spanning the gap. The CDR3 sequence is 14 residues long. Germline CDR1 reads MDHEN; CDR2 reads SYDVKM. For the CDR3, the DNA is TGTGCCAGCAGGCTAGCGTCGGCCAAAAACATTCAGTACTTC. It encodes CASRLASAKNIQYF.

This clonotype occurred many times. The CDR3 DNA reads as TGTGCCAGCAGCCCGGGACTTGAATACGAGCAGTACTTC. As protein: CASSPGLEYEQYF. This rearrangement joins TRBV11-3 to TRBJ2-7, with TRBD2 as a possible D gene (6 bases). Deletions cut 5 bases from V and 4 bases from J, with 12 bases between. This CDR3 comprises 13 residues. The germline V gene encodes CDR1 SGHNT and CDR2 YENEEA.

This clonotype was counted a few times. The V gene is TRBV6-1, the J gene TRBJ2-1; 13 bases map to TRBD2. V lost 7 bases, J lost 8 bases, and 5 bases stayed unmatched. This CDR3 is 14 amino acids long. CDR1 is MNHNS and CDR2 is SASEGT in the germline V gene. The CDR3 DNA sequence: TGTGCCAGCAACCCAGGACTAGCGGGGGATGAGCAGTTCTTC. It encodes CASNPGLAGDEQFF.

Many counts were recorded for this clonotype. This rearrangement joins TRBV2 to TRBJ2-7, with 10 nucleotides matching TRBD1. CDR3 length equals 14 residues. The V gene end was trimmed by 4 bases and the J gene end by 0 bases; junction bases not matched to a gene: 0. Germline assignment: CDR1 SNHLY and CDR2 FYNNEI. DNA of the CDR3: TGTGCCAGCAGTGGGACAGGGGGCTCCTACGAGCAGTACTTC. It yields the protein CASSGTGGSYEQYF.

This clonotype turned up a few times. The chain uses TRBV5-1 and TRBJ2-7; the D gene is possibly TRBD1 (6 bases). Germline V gene data show CDR1 as SGHRS and CDR2 as YFSETQ. The ends were cut back, 0 bases at V and 3 bases at J, with 13 bases in the middle. CDR3 length equals 15 residues. CDR3 amino acids: CASSLGSGHIYEQYF. CDR3 bases: TGCGCCAGCAGCTTGGGATCGGGACATATCTACGAGCAGTACTTC. The variable domain in full, with the rest retrieved from reference TRBV5-1 and TRBJ2-7, is KAGVTQTPRYLIKTRGQQVTLSCSPISGHRSVSWYQQTPGQGLQFLFEYFSETQRNKGNFPGRFSGRQFSNSRSEMNVSTLELGDSALYLCASSLGSGHIYEQYFGPGTRLTVT.

Written as DNA, the CDR3 is TGCGCCAGCAGCCAAGGGGGAGGTAGCGGCTACGAGCAGTACTTC. Its translation: CASSQGGGSGYEQYF. The rearrangement links TRBV4-3 to TRBJ2-7; D possibly corresponds to TRBD2 (6 bases). In germline, CDR1 is LGHNA, CDR2 YSLEER. The CDR3 totals 15 residues. V was shortened by 1 base and J by 3 bases, with 13 bases between the two germline ends.

The V gene is TRBV6-1, the J gene TRBJ2-7; 7 nucleotides line up with TRBD2. Germline assignment: CDR1 MNHNS and CDR2 SASEGT. The CDR3 consists of 13 residues. V gave up 9 bases and J gave up 3 bases; unmatched junction bases: 8. The CDR3 here is CASSDSGYYEQYF. The CDR3 DNA sequence: TGTGCCAGTTCGGATAGCGGGTACTACGAGCAGTACTTC.

This clonotype turned up a few times. V is TRBV15 and J is TRBJ2-5; tentative D call: TRBD2 (5 bases). V dropped 0 bases and J dropped 5 bases, with 16 bases sitting between them. The CDR3 runs 16 residues. Germline V gene sequence: CDR1 LNHNV, CDR2 YYDKDF (reference sequence). CDR3 DNA: TGTGCCACCAGCAGAGAAGAGGGAATACGTCAGGAGACCCAGTACTTC. As protein: CATSREEGIRQETQYF.

V usage is TRBV7-2 and J usage is TRBJ2-3, with D perhaps matching TRBD1 (5 bases). Trimming stripped 5 bases from V and 2 bases from J, with 17 bases between. The CDR3 spans 16 residues. Germline V lookup: CDR1 SGHTA, CDR2 FQGNSA. DNA of the CDR3: TGTGCCAGCAGCCCAGGGAAGGCCTCCCCCACAGATACGCAGTATTTT. Protein sequence: CASSPGKASPTDTQYF.